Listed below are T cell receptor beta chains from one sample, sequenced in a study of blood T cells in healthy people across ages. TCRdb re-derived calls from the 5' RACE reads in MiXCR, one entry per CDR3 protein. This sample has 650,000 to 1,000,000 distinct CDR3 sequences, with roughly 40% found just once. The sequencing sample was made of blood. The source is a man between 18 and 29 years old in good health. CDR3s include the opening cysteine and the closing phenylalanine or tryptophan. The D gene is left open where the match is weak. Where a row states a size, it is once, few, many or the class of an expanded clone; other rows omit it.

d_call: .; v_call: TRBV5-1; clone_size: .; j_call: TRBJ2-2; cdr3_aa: CASSREQGDRRELFF; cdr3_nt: TGCGCCAGCAGTCGAGAGCAAGGTGACCGTCGGGAGCTGTTTTTT
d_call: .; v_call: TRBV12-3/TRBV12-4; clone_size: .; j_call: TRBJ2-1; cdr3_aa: CASRQGKGRYDEQFF; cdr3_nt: TGTGCCAGCAGGCAAGGAAAAGGGAGGTACGATGAGCAGTTCTTC
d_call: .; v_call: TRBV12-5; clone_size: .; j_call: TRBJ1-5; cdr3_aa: CASGLTDQPQHF; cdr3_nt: TGTGCTAGTGGTTTGACGGACCAGCCCCAGCATTTT
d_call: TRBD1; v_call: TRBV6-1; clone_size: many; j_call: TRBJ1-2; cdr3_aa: CASSARTGGGVYGYTF; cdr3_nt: TGTGCCAGCAGTGCCCGGACAGGGGGCGGTGTCTATGGCTACACCTTC
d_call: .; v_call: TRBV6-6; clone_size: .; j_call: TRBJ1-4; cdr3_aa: CASRYFRGEKLFF; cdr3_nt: TGTGCCAGCAGGTACTTCAGGGGCGAAAAACTGTTTTTT
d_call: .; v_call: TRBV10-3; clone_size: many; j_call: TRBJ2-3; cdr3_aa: CAISEYTGRTQYF; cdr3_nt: TGTGCCATCAGTGAGTACACAGGGCGTACGCAGTATTTT
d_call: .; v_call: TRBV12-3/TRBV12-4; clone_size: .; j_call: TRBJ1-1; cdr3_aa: CASSSSGAWDTEAFF; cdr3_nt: TGTGCCAGCAGCTCGTCAGGCGCTTGGGACACTGAAGCTTTCTTT
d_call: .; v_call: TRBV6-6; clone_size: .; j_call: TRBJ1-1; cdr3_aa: CASSSRDTTPEAFF; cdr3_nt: TGTGCCAGCAGTTCCCGGGACACGACCCCTGAAGCTTTCTTT
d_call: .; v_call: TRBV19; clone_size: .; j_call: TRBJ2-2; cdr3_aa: CASTGYTGELFF; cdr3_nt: TGTGCCAGTACTGGCTACACCGGGGAGCTGTTTTTT
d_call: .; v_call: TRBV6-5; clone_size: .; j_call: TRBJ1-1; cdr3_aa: CASSATGRLNTEAFF; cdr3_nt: TGTGCCAGCAGTGCTACAGGGAGATTGAACACTGAAGCTTTCTTT
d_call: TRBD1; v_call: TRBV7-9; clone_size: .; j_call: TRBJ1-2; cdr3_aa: CASSSWTGNYGYTF; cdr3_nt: TGTGCCAGCAGCTCCTGGACAGGGAACTATGGCTACACCTTC
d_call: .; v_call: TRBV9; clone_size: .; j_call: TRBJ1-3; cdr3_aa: CASSGRSSGNTIYF; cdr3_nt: TGTGCCAGCAGTGGTCGGAGCTCTGGAAACACCATATATTTT
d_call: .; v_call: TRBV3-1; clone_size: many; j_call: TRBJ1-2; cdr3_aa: CASSQQQDHYGYTF; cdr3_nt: TGTGCCAGCAGCCAACAACAGGATCACTATGGCTACACCTTC
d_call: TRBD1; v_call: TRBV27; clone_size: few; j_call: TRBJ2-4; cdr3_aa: CASSLTRGRRNIQYF; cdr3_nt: TGTGCCAGCAGTTTAACGAGGGGGCGCAGAAACATTCAGTACTTC
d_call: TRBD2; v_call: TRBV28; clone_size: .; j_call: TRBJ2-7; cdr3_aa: CASSSSGRTYNEQYF; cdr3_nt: TGTGCCAGCAGTTCAAGCGGGAGGACCTACAATGAGCAGTACTTC
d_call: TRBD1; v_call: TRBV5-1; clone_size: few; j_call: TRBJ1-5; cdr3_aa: CASSFMKRRQGGNQPQHF; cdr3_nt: TGCGCCAGCAGCTTTATGAAACGGAGACAGGGCGGTAATCAGCCCCAGCATTTT
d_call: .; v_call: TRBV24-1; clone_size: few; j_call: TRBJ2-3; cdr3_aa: CATSDSGTSTDTQYF; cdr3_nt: TGTGCCACCAGTGATTCCGGGACTAGCACAGATACGCAGTATTTT
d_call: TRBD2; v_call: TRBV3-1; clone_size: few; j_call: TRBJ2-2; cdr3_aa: CASSQDSIRLAGRTRSELFF; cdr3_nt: TGTGCCAGCAGCCAAGATTCTATTCGGCTAGCGGGGAGGACCCGGTCGGAGCTGTTTTTT
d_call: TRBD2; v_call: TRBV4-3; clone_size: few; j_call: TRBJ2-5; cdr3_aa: CASSQGTSGGFYNEQYF; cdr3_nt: TGCGCCAGCAGCCAAGGGACTAGCGGGGGGTTCTACAATGAGCAGTACTTC
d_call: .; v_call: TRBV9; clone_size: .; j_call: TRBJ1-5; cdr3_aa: CASSHVGSGQPQHF; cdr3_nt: TGTGCCAGCAGCCACGTTGGTTCTGGTCAGCCCCAGCATTTT
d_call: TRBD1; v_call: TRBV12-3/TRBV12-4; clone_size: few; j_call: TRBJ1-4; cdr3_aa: CASSLSTGTNEKLFF; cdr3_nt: TGTGCCAGCAGTTTATCGACAGGGACTAATGAAAAACTGTTTTTT
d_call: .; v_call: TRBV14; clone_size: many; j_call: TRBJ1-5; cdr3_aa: CASSQEGDVIVNQPQHF; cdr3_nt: TGTGCCAGCAGCCAAGAAGGGGACGTAATAGTCAATCAGCCCCAGCATTTT
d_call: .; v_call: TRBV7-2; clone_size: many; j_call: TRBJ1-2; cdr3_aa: CASSRFGDYGYTF; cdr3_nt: TGTGCCAGCAGCCGGTTTGGGGACTATGGCTACACCTTC
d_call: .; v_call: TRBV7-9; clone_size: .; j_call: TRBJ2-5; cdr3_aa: CASSLAGRTERRQETQYF; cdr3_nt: TGTGCCAGCAGCTTAGCGGGACGCACCGAACGGAGACAAGAGACCCAGTACTTC
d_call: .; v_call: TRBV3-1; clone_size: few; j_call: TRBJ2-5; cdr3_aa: CASSQDNTDQETQYF; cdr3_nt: TGTGCCAGCAGCCAAGATAACACAGACCAAGAGACCCAGTACTTC
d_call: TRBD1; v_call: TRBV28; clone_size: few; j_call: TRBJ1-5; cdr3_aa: CASSTQPSRGLQPQHF; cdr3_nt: TGTGCCAGCAGCACACAACCTAGCAGGGGGCTTCAGCCCCAGCATTTT
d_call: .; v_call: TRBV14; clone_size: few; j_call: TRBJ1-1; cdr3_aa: CASSQAGKNTEAFF; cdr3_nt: TGTGCCAGCAGCCAAGCAGGGAAAAACACTGAAGCTTTCTTT
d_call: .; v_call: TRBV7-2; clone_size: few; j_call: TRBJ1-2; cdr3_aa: CASSLMQGPNLGYTF; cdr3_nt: TGTGCCAGCAGCTTAATGCAGGGGCCTAATTTGGGCTACACCTTC
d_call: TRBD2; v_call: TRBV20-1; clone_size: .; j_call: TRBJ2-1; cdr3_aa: CSTSLSGGGEQFF; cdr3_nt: TGCAGTACCTCCCTGAGCGGGGGTGGTGAGCAGTTCTTC
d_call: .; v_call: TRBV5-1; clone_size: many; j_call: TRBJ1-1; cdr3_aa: CASSLSGGGNTEAFF; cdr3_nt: TGTGCCAGCAGCCTATCGGGTGGCGGGAACACTGAAGCTTTCTTT
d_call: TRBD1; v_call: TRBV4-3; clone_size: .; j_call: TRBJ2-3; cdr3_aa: CASSLRTSDRGLDTQYF; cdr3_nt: TGCGCCAGCAGCCTAAGGACGTCGGACAGGGGATTAGATACGCAGTATTTT
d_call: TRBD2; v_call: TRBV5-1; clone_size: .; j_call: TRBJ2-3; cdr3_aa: CASSYTSSGDTDTQYF; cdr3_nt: TGCGCCAGCAGCTACACTTCTAGCGGGGACACAGATACGCAGTATTTT
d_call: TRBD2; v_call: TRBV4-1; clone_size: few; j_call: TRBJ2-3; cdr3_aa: CASSQDHGEGDTQYF; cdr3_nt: TGCGCCAGCAGCCAAGATCACGGGGAGGGAGATACGCAGTATTTT
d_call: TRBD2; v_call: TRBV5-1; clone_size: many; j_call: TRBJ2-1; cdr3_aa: CASSLGSSGGLYNEQFF; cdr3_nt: TGCGCCAGCAGCTTGGGGTCTAGCGGGGGCCTATACAATGAGCAGTTCTTC
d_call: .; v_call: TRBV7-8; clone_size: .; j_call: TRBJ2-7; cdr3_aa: CASSPLARTYEQYF; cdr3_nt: TGTGCCAGCAGCCCACTCGCACGGACCTACGAGCAGTACTTC
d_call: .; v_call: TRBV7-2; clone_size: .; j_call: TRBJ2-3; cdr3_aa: CASSRGLDTQYF; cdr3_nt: TGTGCCAGCAGCCGTGGCCTCGATACGCAGTATTTT
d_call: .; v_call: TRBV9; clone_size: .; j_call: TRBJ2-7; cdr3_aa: CASTIGITYEQYF; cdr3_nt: TGTGCCAGCACAATTGGGATAACCTACGAGCAGTACTTC
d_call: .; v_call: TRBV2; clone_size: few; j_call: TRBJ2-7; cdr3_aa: CASTRTEVGEQYF; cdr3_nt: TGTGCCAGCACCCGGACAGAAGTGGGCGAGCAGTACTTC
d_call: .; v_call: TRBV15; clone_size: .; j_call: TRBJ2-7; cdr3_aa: CATSRLLLTATRDKSSYEQYF; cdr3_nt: TGTGCCACCAGCAGACTACTACTCACTGCAACCCGGGACAAGAGCTCCTACGAGCAGTACTTC
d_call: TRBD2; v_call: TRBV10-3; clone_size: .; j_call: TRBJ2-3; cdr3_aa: CAISDPTSGSPDTQYF; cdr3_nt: TGTGCCATCAGTGACCCGACTAGCGGGAGTCCAGATACGCAGTATTTT
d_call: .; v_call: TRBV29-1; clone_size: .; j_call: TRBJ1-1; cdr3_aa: CSHGDGRRGHGNTEAFF; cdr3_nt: TGCAGCCACGGGGATGGGAGGAGAGGCCATGGGAACACTGAAGCTTTCTTT
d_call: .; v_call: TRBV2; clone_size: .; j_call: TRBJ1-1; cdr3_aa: CANSGAGKGLLYEAFF; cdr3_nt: TGTGCCAACAGTGGTGCGGGGAAGGGGCTCCTGTATGAAGCTTTCTTT
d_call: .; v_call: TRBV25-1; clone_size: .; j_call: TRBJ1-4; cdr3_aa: CASSEPGDREKLFF; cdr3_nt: TGTGCCAGCAGTGAACCCGGGGATCGCGAAAAACTGTTTTTT
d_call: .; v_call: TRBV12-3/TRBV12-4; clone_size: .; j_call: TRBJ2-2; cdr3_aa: CASSFEGGLNTGELFF; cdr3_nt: TGTGCCAGCAGTTTCGAAGGGGGACTGAACACCGGGGAGCTGTTTTTT
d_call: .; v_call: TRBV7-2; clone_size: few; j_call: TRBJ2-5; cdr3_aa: CASSPLSDETQYF; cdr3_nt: TGTGCCAGCAGCCCCCTGAGTGATGAGACCCAGTACTTC
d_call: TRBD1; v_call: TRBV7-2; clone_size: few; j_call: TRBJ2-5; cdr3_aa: CASSPTTGEMETQYF; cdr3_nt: TGTGCCAGCAGCCCAACGACAGGGGAAATGGAGACCCAGTACTTC
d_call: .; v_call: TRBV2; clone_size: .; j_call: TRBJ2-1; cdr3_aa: CASSDPGATYNEQFF; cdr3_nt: TGTGCCAGCAGTGACCCCGGGGCTACCTACAATGAGCAGTTCTTC
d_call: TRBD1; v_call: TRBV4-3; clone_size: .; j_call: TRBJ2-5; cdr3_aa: CASSQSGGSQETQYF; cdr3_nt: TGCGCCAGCAGCCAATCAGGGGGCTCCCAGGAGACCCAGTACTTC
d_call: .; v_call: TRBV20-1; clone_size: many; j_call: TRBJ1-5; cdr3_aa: CSARASGDNNQPQHF; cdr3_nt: TGCAGTGCTAGAGCTTCAGGGGATAACAATCAGCCCCAGCATTTT
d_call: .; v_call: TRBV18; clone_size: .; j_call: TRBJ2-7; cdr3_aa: CASSRPGAYEQYF; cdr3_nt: TGTGCCAGCTCACGCCCAGGGGCCTACGAGCAGTACTTC